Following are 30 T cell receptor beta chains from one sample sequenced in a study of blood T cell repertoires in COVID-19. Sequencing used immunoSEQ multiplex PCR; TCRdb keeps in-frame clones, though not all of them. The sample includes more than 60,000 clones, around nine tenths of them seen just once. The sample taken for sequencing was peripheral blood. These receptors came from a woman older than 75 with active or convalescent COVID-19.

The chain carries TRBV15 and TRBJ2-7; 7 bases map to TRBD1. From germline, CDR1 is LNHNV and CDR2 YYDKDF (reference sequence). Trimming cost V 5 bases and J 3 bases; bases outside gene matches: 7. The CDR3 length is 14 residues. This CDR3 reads CATSGRTGNYEQYF. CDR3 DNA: TGTGCCACCAGCGGAAGGACAGGAAACTACGAGCAGTACTTC.

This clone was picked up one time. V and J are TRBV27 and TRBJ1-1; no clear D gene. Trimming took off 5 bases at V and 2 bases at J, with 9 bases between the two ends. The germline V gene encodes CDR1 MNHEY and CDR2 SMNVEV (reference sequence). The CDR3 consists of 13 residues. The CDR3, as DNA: TGTGCCAGCAGTCTCCGACAAAACACTGAAGCTTTCTTT. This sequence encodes CASSLRQNTEAFF.

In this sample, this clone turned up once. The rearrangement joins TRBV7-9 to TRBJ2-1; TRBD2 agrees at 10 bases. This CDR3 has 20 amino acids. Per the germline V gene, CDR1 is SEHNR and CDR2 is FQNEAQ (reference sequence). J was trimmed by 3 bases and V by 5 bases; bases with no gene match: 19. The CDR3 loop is CASSTVLTGSGGYRYNEQFF. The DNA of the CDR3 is TGTGCCAGCAGCACTGTCCTGACTGGTAGCGGGGGGTATCGCTACAATGAGCAGTTCTTC. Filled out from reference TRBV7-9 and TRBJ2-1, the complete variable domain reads DTGVSQNPRHKITKRGQNVTFRCDPISEHNRLYWYRQTLGQGPEFLTYFQNEAQLEKSRLLSDRFSAERPKGSFSTLEIQRTEQGDSAMYLCASSTVLTGSGGYRYNEQFFGPGTRLTVL.

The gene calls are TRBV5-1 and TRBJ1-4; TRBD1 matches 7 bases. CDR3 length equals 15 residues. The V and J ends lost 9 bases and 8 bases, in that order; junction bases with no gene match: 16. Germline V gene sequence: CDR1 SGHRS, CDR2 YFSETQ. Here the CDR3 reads CATTGPYRGREKLFF. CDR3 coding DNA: TGCGCCACCACTGGCCCTTACAGGGGACGGGAAAAACTGTTTTTT.

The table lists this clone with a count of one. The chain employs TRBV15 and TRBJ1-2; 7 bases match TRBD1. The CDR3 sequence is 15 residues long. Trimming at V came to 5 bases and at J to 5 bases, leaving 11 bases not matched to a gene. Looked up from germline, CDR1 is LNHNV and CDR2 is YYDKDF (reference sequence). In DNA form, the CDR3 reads TGTGCCACCAGCGGAACAACAGACAGGGTATATGGCTACACCTTC. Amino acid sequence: CATSGTTDRVYGYTF. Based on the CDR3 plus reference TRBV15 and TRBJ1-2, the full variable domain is DAMVIQNPRYQVTQFGKPVTLSCSQTLNHNVMYWYQQKSSQAPKLLFHYYDKDFNNEADTPDNFQSRRPNTSFCFLDIRSPGLGDTAMYLCATSGTTDRVYGYTFGSGTRLTVV.

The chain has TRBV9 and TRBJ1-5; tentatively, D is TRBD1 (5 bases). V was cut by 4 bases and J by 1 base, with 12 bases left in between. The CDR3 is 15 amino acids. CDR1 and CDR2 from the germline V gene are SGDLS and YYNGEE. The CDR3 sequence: CASSPPEGSNQPQHF. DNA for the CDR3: TGTGCCAGCAGCCCCCCGGAGGGGAGCAATCAGCCCCAGCATTTT.

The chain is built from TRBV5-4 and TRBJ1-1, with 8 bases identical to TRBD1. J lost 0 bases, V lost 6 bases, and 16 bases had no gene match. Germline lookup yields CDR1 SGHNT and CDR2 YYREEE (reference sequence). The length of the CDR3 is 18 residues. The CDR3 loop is CASNRGGGGKGVNTEAFF. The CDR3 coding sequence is TGTGCCAGCAACAGGGGGGGTGGTGGGAAAGGGGTGAACACTGAAGCTTTCTTT.

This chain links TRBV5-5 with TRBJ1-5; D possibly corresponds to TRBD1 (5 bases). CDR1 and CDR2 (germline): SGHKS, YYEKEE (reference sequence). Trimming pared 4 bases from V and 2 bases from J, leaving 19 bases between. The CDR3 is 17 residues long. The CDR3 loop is CASSPVGRGRGNQPQHF. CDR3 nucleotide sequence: TGTGCCAGCAGCCCCGTCGGGAGGGGACGTGGCAATCAGCCCCAGCATTTT.

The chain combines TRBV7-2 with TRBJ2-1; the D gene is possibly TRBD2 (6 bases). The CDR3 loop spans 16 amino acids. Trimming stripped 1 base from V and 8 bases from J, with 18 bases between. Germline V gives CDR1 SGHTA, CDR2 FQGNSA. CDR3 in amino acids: CASSLDGAGTPYEQFF. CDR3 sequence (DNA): TGTGCCAGCAGCTTAGATGGCGCAGGGACTCCTTATGAGCAGTTCTTC.

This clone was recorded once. CDR3 residues: CASSLFGDYGYTF. The CDR3 DNA reads as TGTGCCAGCAGCTTATTCGGAGACTATGGCTACACCTTC. The rearrangement joins TRBV7-2 to TRBJ1-2; D unresolved. In germline, CDR1 is SGHTA, CDR2 FQGNSA. The CDR3 covers 13 residues. Trimming removed 2 bases at V and 3 bases at J, with 7 bases between.

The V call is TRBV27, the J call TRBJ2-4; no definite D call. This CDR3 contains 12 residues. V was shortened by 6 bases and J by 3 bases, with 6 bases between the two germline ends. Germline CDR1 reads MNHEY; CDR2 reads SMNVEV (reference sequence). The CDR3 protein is CASSPVKNIQYF. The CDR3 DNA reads TGTGCCAGCAGCCCTGTCAAAAACATTCAGTACTTC.

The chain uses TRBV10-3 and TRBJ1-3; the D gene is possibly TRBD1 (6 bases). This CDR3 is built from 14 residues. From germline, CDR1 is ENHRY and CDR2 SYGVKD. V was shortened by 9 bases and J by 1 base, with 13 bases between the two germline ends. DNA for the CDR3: TGTGCCATAGGGGGTGCAGGGTCTGGAAACACCATATATTTT. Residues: CAIGGAGSGNTIYF.

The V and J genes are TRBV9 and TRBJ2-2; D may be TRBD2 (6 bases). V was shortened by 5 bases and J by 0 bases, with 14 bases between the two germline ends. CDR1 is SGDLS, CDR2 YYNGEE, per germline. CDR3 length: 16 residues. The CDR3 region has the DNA TGTGCCAGCAGTCCGAGGTCGGGGGCGAACACCGGGGAGCTGTTTTTT. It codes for CASSPRSGANTGELFF.

The CDR3, as DNA: TGTGCCAGTAGTATGGTTGACAAGTCCTACGAGCAGTACTTC. It specifies CASSMVDKSYEQYF. The chain carries TRBV19 and TRBJ2-7; D gene ambiguous. Deletions cut 3 bases from V and 1 base from J, with 10 bases between. The CDR3 is made up of 14 amino acids. Germline V gene data show CDR1 as LNHDA and CDR2 as SQIVND (reference sequence).

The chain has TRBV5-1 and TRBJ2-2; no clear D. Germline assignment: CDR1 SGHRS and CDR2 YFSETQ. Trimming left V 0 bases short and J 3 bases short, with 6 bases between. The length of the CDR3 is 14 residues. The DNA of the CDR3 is TGCGCCAGCAGCTTGGGACTCGACACCGGGGAGCTGTTTTTT. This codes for CASSLGLDTGELFF.

The CDR3 reads CASSLAAGKQPQHF. The CDR3 DNA is TGCGCCAGCAGCTTGGCGGCAGGTAAGCAGCCCCAGCATTTT. This chain uses TRBV5-1 with TRBJ1-5; no reliable D call. The CDR3 spans 14 residues. Trimming cost V 0 bases and J 7 bases, with 11 bases left between them. Germline assignment: CDR1 SGHRS and CDR2 YFSETQ.

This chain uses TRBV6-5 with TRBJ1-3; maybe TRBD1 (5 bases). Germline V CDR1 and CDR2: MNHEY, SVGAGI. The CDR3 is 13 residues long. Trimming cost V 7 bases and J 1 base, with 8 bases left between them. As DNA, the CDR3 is TGTGCCAGCACCCCAGGGTCTGGAAACACCATATATTTT. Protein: CASTPGSGNTIYF.

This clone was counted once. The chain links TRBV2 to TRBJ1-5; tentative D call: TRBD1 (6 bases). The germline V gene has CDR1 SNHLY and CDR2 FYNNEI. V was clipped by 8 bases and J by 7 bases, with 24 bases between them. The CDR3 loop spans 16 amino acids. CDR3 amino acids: CASGGAASVLGQPQHF. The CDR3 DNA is TGTGCCAGCGGGGGGGCAGCTAGTGTCCTGGGGCAGCCCCAGCATTTT.

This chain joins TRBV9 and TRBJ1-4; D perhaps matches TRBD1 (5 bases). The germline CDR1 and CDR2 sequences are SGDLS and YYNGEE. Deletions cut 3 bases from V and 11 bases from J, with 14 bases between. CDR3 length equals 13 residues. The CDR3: CASSAPFGGKLFF. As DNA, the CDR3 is TGTGCCAGCAGCGCCCCCTTCGGGGGGAAACTGTTTTTT.

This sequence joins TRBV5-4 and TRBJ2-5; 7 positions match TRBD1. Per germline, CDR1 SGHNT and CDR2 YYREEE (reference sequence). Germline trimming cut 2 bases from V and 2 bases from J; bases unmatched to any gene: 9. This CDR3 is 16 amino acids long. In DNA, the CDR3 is TGTGCCAGCAGCTTAGAGGGGGCGAAGTGGCAAGAGACCCAGTACTTC. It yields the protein CASSLEGAKWQETQYF.

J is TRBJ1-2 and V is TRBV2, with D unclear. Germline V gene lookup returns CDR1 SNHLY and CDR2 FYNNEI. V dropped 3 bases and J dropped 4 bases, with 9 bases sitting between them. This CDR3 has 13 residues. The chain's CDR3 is CASSETEIYGYTF. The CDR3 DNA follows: TGTGCCAGCAGTGAGACGGAGATCTATGGCTACACCTTC.

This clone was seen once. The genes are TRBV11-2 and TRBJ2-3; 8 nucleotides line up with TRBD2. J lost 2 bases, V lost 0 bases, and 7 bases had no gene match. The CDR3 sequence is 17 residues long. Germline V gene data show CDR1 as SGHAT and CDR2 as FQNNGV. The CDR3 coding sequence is TGTGCCAGCAGCTTAGATCTGACGGGGGGGTTCACAGATACGCAGTATTTT. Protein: CASSLDLTGGFTDTQYF.

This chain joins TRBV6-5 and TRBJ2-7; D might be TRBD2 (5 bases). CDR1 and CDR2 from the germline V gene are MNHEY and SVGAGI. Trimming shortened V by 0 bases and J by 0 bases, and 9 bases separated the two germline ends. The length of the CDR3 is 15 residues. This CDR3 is CASSYSPTSSYEQYF. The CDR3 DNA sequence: TGTGCCAGCAGTTACTCTCCCACTAGCTCCTACGAGCAGTACTTC.

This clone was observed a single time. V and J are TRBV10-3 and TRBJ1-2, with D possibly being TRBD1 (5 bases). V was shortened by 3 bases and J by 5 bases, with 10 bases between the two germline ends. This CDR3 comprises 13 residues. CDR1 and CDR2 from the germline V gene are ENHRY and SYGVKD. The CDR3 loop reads CAISEREGYGYTF. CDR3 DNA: TGTGCCATCAGTGAAAGGGAGGGGTATGGCTACACCTTC.

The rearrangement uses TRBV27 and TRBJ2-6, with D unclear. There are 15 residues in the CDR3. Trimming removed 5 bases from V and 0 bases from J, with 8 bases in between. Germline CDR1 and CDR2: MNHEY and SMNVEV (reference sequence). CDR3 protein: CASSPIASGANVLTF. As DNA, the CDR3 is TGTGCCAGCAGTCCTATCGCCTCTGGGGCCAACGTCCTGACTTTC.

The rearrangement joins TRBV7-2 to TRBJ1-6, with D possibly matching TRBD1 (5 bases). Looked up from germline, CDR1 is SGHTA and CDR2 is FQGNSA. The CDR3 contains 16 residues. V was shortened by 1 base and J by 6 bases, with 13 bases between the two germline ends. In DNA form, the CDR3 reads TGTGCCAGCAGCTTAGTAAGCGGGACGGGTAATTCACCCCTCCACTTT. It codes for CASSLVSGTGNSPLHF. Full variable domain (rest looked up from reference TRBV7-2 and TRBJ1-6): GAGVSQSPSNKVTEKGKDVELRCDPISGHTALYWYRQSLGQGLEFLIYFQGNSAPDKSGLPSDRFSAERTGGSVSTLTIQRTQQEDSAVYLCASSLVSGTGNSPLHFGNGTRLTVT.

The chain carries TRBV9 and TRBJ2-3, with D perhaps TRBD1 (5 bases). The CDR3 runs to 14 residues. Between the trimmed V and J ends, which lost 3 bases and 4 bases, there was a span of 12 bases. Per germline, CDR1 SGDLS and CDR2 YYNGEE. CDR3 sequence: CASSAGYASDTQYF. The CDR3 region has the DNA TGTGCCAGCAGCGCAGGGTATGCCTCAGATACGCAGTATTTT.

CDR3 residues: CASSPRQTGYTF. DNA of the CDR3: TGTGCCAGCAGTCCAAGACAGACAGGCTACACCTTC. V is TRBV2 and J is TRBJ1-2; D possibly corresponds to TRBD1 (5 bases). Germline V gives CDR1 SNHLY, CDR2 FYNNEI. V shed 5 bases and J shed 8 bases, with 12 bases lying between them. The CDR3 has 12 amino acids.

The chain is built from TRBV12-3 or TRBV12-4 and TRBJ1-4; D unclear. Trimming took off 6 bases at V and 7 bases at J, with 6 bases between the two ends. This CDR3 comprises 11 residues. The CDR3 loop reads CASSVREKLFF. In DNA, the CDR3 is TGTGCCAGCAGCGTCCGTGAAAAACTGTTTTTT.

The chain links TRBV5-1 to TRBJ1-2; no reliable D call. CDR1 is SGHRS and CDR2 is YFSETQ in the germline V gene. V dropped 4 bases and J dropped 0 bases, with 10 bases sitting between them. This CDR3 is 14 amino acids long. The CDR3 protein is CASSTDTANYGYTF. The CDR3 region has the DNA TGCGCCAGCAGCACTGATACAGCTAACTATGGCTACACCTTC.